This TCR beta chain derives from a study of cytomegalovirus exposure and HLA in healthy donors. Broader study findings: Analyzed later, association rates of TCRs varied across HLA loci, with DRB1 most and HLA-C fewest.

The CDR3 length is 13 residues. Per the germline V gene, CDR1 is MNHEY and CDR2 is SVGAGI. The V end lost 6 bases, the J end lost 7 bases, and 15 bases lay between the germline ends. The PCR ran on 60 Vbeta and 13 Jbeta primers. Sequenced by immunoSEQ multiplex PCR; TCRdb stores in-frame clones only, minus some. The repertoire holds a few hundred thousand clones, with 70% to 80% as singletons. Concerning this clone: The target antigen is unknown.

Sequences were obtained from PBMCs. The rearrangement joins TRBV6-5 to TRBJ2-5, with D perhaps TRBD2 (5 bases). This clonotype was obtained from a woman aged 25-40 years in good health and CMV-seronegative. DNA of the CDR3: TGTGCCAGCAGCATTGGGCCACTAGGGACCCAGTACTTC. It specifies CASSIGPLGTQYF.